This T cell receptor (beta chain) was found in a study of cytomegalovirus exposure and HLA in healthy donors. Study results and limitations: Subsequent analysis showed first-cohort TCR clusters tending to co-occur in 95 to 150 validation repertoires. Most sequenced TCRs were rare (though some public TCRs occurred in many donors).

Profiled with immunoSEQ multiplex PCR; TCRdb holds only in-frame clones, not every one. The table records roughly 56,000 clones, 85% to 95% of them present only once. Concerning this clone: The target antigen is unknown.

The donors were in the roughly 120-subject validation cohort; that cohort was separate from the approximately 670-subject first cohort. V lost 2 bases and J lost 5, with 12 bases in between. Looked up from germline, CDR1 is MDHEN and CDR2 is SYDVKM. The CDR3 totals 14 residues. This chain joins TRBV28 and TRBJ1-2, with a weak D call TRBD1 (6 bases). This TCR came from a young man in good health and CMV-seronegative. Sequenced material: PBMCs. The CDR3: CASSLIDRSYGYTF. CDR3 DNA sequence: TGTGCCAGCAGTTTAATAGACAGGTCTTATGGCTACACCTTC.